This record covers a single TCR beta chain. The Seattle patients, enrolled during active infection, were followed longitudinally. The germline V and J ends were trimmed by 5 bases and 4 bases, with 21 bases remaining between them. Germline CDR1 SGHRS, CDR2 YFSETQ. The CDR3 consists of 16 residues. This sample was included in a study of blood T cell repertoires in COVID-19. Study summary: T cells, B-cell-depleted T cells, or PBMCs provided the cDNA or gDNA that served as material.

Sequenced by immunoSEQ multiplex PCR; TCRdb stores in-frame clones only, minus some. The sample includes about 170,000 clones, around four fifths of them seen just once. The chain carries TRBV5-1 and TRBJ1-2; D uncertain. Sequenced sample: peripheral blood. The receptor was isolated from a woman between 70 and 85 years old with COVID-19, enrolled during active disease. The CDR3 nucleotides read TGCGCCAGCAGTCAATCGGGGATTCAAACCCCCTATGGCTACACCTTC. Residues: CASSQSGIQTPYGYTF. Based on the CDR3 plus reference TRBV5-1 and TRBJ1-2, the full variable domain is KAGVTQTPRYLIKTRGQQVTLSCSPISGHRSVSWYQQTPGQGLQFLFEYFSETQRNKGNFPGRFSGRQFSNSRSEMNVSTLELGDSALYLCASSQSGIQTPYGYTFGSGTRLTVV.